The subject of this entry is one T cell receptor (beta chain). The antigen is not known. The sample belongs to a study of cytomegalovirus exposure and HLA in healthy donors. Study results and caveats: What was likely a sequencing artifact was a cluster of highly shared sequence variants.

V lost 0 bases to trimming and J lost 5 bases; unmatched junction nucleotides: 2. The germline gives CDR1 SGHRS, CDR2 YFSETQ. The CDR3 has 14 amino acids. The study ran its PCR with 60 Vbeta and 13 Jbeta primers. Generated by immunoSEQ multiplex PCR, the TCRdb table keeps only in-frame clones and is missing some. The sample records 150,000 to 200,000 clones, about four fifths being singletons. This receptor was taken from a man in his forties or fifties in good health and CMV-seropositive. The chain has TRBV5-1 and TRBJ2-5; 9 bases fit TRBD1. The sample comprised PBMCs. For the CDR3, the DNA is TGCGCCAGCAGCTTGGCTGGACAGGGGGAGACCCAGTACTTC. Translated, it gives CASSLAGQGETQYF. Variable domain in full (rest from reference TRBV5-1 and TRBJ2-5): KAGVTQTPRYLIKTRGQQVTLSCSPISGHRSVSWYQQTPGQGLQFLFEYFSETQRNKGNFPGRFSGRQFSNSRSEMNVSTLELGDSALYLCASSLAGQGETQYFGPGTRLLVL.